A selection of T cell receptor beta chains follows, all from one sample in a study of T cells in Graves' hyperthyroidism and ophthalmopathy. TCRdb called the multiplex PCR reads again in MiXCR, with one record for every CDR3 protein. The sample contains 750,000 to 950,000 distinct CDR3 sequences, about 38% of which appear only once. Input material: blood. The receptors were sampled from a man aged 18 to 30 with Graves' hyperthyroidism. Both conserved end residues are part of each CDR3. The order of the fields is clone size, D gene, V gene, J gene, CDR3 DNA, CDR3 protein. D genes are given only for firm matches. Rows give clone size only sometimes, using once, few, many, or a class for an expanded clone.

clone_size: NA
d_call: NA
v_call: TRBV10-3
j_call: TRBJ1-5
cdr3_nt: TGTGCACCCGCGGAATTGGGGGAAGGCAATCAGCCCCAGCATTTT
cdr3_aa: CAPAELGEGNQPQHF

clone_size: few
d_call: NA
v_call: TRBV12-5
j_call: TRBJ1-2
cdr3_nt: TGTGCTAGTGGTTTGGGGACCGGTGGCTACACCTTC
cdr3_aa: CASGLGTGGYTF

clone_size: many
d_call: TRBD2
v_call: TRBV7-9
j_call: TRBJ2-5
cdr3_nt: TGTGCCAGCAGCTCGACTAGCGGGAGACGAGAGACCCAGTACTTC
cdr3_aa: CASSSTSGRRETQYF

clone_size: few
d_call: TRBD1
v_call: TRBV20-1
j_call: TRBJ2-7
cdr3_nt: TGCAGTGCGAGAATTCAGGGGGCTTACGAGCAGTACTTC
cdr3_aa: CSARIQGAYEQYF

clone_size: few
d_call: NA
v_call: TRBV20-1
j_call: TRBJ1-6
cdr3_nt: TGCAGTGTTGGGGACGCTCATAATTCACCCCTCCACTTT
cdr3_aa: CSVGDAHNSPLHF

clone_size: NA
d_call: TRBD1
v_call: TRBV10-3
j_call: TRBJ1-6
cdr3_nt: TGTGCCATCAGTGGGGACAGGGGGAATTCACCCCTCCACTTT
cdr3_aa: CAISGDRGNSPLHF

clone_size: many
d_call: TRBD1
v_call: TRBV9
j_call: TRBJ1-1
cdr3_nt: TGTGCCAGCAGCGTATCAGGGGGAAGCACTGAAGCTTTCTTT
cdr3_aa: CASSVSGGSTEAFF

clone_size: many
d_call: NA
v_call: TRBV12-3/TRBV12-4
j_call: TRBJ1-1
cdr3_nt: TGTGCCAGCAGACGGTCCGTCACTGAAGCTTTCTTT
cdr3_aa: CASRRSVTEAFF

clone_size: NA
d_call: NA
v_call: TRBV9
j_call: TRBJ1-4
cdr3_nt: TGTGCCAGCAGCGTAGAGGCAGGACTTAATGAAAAACTGTTTTTT
cdr3_aa: CASSVEAGLNEKLFF

clone_size: few
d_call: NA
v_call: TRBV9
j_call: TRBJ1-1
cdr3_nt: TGTGCCAGCAGCGTAGATGCCCTCCCAGGGGAAGCTTTCTTT
cdr3_aa: CASSVDALPGEAFF

clone_size: NA
d_call: NA
v_call: TRBV25-1
j_call: TRBJ2-2
cdr3_nt: TGTGCCTGGTGCCCTAGTCCCCTGCGGAGGGACACCGGGGAGCTGTTTTTT
cdr3_aa: CAWCPSPLRRDTGELFF

clone_size: NA
d_call: NA
v_call: TRBV2
j_call: TRBJ1-1
cdr3_nt: TGTGCCAGCTCCCCCTCGGGGGCGGTGAACACTGAAGCTTTCTTT
cdr3_aa: CASSPSGAVNTEAFF

clone_size: NA
d_call: NA
v_call: TRBV6-5
j_call: TRBJ2-7
cdr3_nt: TGTGCCAGCGGGAGTTACACCTACGAGCAGTACTTC
cdr3_aa: CASGSYTYEQYF

clone_size: NA
d_call: NA
v_call: TRBV20-1
j_call: TRBJ2-7
cdr3_nt: TGCAGTGCTAAGGCAGGCCTGTCCTACGAGCAGTACTTC
cdr3_aa: CSAKAGLSYEQYF

clone_size: NA
d_call: NA
v_call: TRBV20-1
j_call: TRBJ1-2
cdr3_nt: TGCAGTGCTTATGCCGGGGCCCATATTACCTTC
cdr3_aa: CSAYAGAHITF

clone_size: NA
d_call: TRBD1
v_call: TRBV29-1
j_call: TRBJ1-1
cdr3_nt: TGCAGCGTTGAAGCGGACAGGCCGAACACTGAAGCTTTCTTT
cdr3_aa: CSVEADRPNTEAFF

clone_size: few
d_call: TRBD1
v_call: TRBV5-1
j_call: TRBJ2-7
cdr3_nt: TGCGCCAGCAGCTTTCGAGGGACAGCCTACGAGCAGTACTTC
cdr3_aa: CASSFRGTAYEQYF

clone_size: NA
d_call: NA
v_call: TRBV2
j_call: TRBJ2-2
cdr3_nt: TGTGCCAGCGGGGGACGAGCGAACACCGGGGAGCTGTTTTTT
cdr3_aa: CASGGRANTGELFF

clone_size: NA
d_call: NA
v_call: TRBV15
j_call: TRBJ1-6
cdr3_nt: TGTGCCACCAGCAGAGATGTCGGGGGCCTCCACTTT
cdr3_aa: CATSRDVGGLHF

clone_size: many
d_call: TRBD1
v_call: TRBV2
j_call: TRBJ1-1
cdr3_nt: TGTGCCAGCAGTGTCGGAGGGGGCCCTGAAGCTTTCTTT
cdr3_aa: CASSVGGGPEAFF

clone_size: many
d_call: NA
v_call: TRBV19
j_call: TRBJ1-2
cdr3_nt: TGTGCCAGTACCAGGGATTTGGAGGGCTACACCTTC
cdr3_aa: CASTRDLEGYTF

clone_size: few
d_call: TRBD1
v_call: TRBV7-9
j_call: TRBJ1-5
cdr3_nt: TGTGCCAGCAGCTTCTCGGGACAGGGTGAGCCCCAGCATTTT
cdr3_aa: CASSFSGQGEPQHF

clone_size: many
d_call: NA
v_call: TRBV2
j_call: TRBJ2-7
cdr3_nt: TGTGCCAGCAGTGAGGGATTGACAGTCTACGAGCAGTACTTC
cdr3_aa: CASSEGLTVYEQYF

clone_size: few
d_call: NA
v_call: TRBV12-3/TRBV12-4
j_call: TRBJ2-5
cdr3_nt: TGTGCCAGCAGTTTTGGGGCCCGGATTGAAGAGACCCAGTACTTC
cdr3_aa: CASSFGARIEETQYF

clone_size: many
d_call: TRBD1
v_call: TRBV2
j_call: TRBJ2-5
cdr3_nt: TGTGCCAGCACAGGGGGCGCCCAGTACTTC
cdr3_aa: CASTGGAQYF

clone_size: NA
d_call: TRBD2
v_call: TRBV4-1
j_call: TRBJ2-7
cdr3_nt: TGCGCCAGCAGCCAAGGGACTAGCGGGGGGATCTCCTACGAGCAGTACTTC
cdr3_aa: CASSQGTSGGISYEQYF

clone_size: many
d_call: NA
v_call: TRBV2
j_call: TRBJ1-2
cdr3_nt: TGTGCCAGCAGTGAGGACGGAGAGGCCTATGGCTACACCTTC
cdr3_aa: CASSEDGEAYGYTF

clone_size: few
d_call: NA
v_call: TRBV7-2
j_call: TRBJ1-2
cdr3_nt: TGTGCCAGCAGCGGGGACCACCTCTATGGCTACACCTTC
cdr3_aa: CASSGDHLYGYTF

clone_size: once
d_call: NA
v_call: TRBV6-2/TRBV6-3
j_call: TRBJ1-2
cdr3_nt: TGTGCCAGCAGTTATTACAGGGCGGGCTACACCTTC
cdr3_aa: CASSYYRAGYTF

clone_size: many
d_call: NA
v_call: TRBV19
j_call: TRBJ1-5
cdr3_nt: TGTGCCAGTACCACCCGAGGGCAGTCGGACAATCAGCCCCAGCATTTT
cdr3_aa: CASTTRGQSDNQPQHF

clone_size: once
d_call: NA
v_call: TRBV10-3
j_call: TRBJ1-6
cdr3_nt: TGTGCCATCAGGGGGAGGGACGGAAATTCACCCCTCCACTTT
cdr3_aa: CAIRGRDGNSPLHF

clone_size: NA
d_call: TRBD1
v_call: TRBV19
j_call: TRBJ2-5
cdr3_nt: TGTGCCAGTAGTATCCGGACAGGGTTTGTGGAGACCCAGTACTTC
cdr3_aa: CASSIRTGFVETQYF

clone_size: few
d_call: NA
v_call: TRBV7-9
j_call: TRBJ2-7
cdr3_nt: TGTGCCAGCAGCTTAGAGGGTGTGGGTCAGATAGCCTACGAGCAGTACTTC
cdr3_aa: CASSLEGVGQIAYEQYF

clone_size: many
d_call: TRBD1
v_call: TRBV7-3
j_call: TRBJ1-6
cdr3_nt: TGTGCCAGCAGCTGGGACAGTAATTCACCCCTCCACTTT
cdr3_aa: CASSWDSNSPLHF

clone_size: many
d_call: TRBD1
v_call: TRBV6-6
j_call: TRBJ1-6
cdr3_nt: TGTGCCAGCAGTCCAACCGGGACAGACGAATCACCCCTCCACTTT
cdr3_aa: CASSPTGTDESPLHF

clone_size: many
d_call: TRBD1
v_call: TRBV14
j_call: TRBJ1-4
cdr3_nt: TGTGCCAGCAGCCAAGATCGGGGACAGGCGTTGAATGAAAAACTGTTTTTT
cdr3_aa: CASSQDRGQALNEKLFF

clone_size: NA
d_call: TRBD1
v_call: TRBV24-1
j_call: TRBJ1-1
cdr3_nt: TGTGCCACCAGTTCAGGGGGGGGTGAAGCTTTCTTT
cdr3_aa: CATSSGGGEAFF

clone_size: few
d_call: NA
v_call: TRBV19
j_call: TRBJ2-2
cdr3_nt: TGTGCCAGCCTCACGAGCGGGACAGGTCGGACCGGGGAGCTGTTTTTT
cdr3_aa: CASLTSGTGRTGELFF

clone_size: few
d_call: TRBD1
v_call: TRBV12-3/TRBV12-4
j_call: TRBJ1-5
cdr3_nt: TGTGCCAGCAGCCGAGGACAGGGGGCGAGGGGGCCCCAGCATTTT
cdr3_aa: CASSRGQGARGPQHF

clone_size: NA
d_call: TRBD1
v_call: TRBV4-1
j_call: TRBJ2-7
cdr3_nt: TGCGCCAACAGCTCCGGGACAGGGCTTGACGAGCAGTACTTC
cdr3_aa: CANSSGTGLDEQYF

clone_size: NA
d_call: TRBD1
v_call: TRBV24-1
j_call: TRBJ1-4
cdr3_nt: TGTGCCACCAGTGACCCCCGACAGGGGGGGAATGAAAAACTGTTTTTT
cdr3_aa: CATSDPRQGGNEKLFF

clone_size: NA
d_call: NA
v_call: TRBV9
j_call: TRBJ1-5
cdr3_nt: TGTGCCAGCAGCTTCCATCTCTCCCAAGGGGGTCAGCCCCAGCATTTT
cdr3_aa: CASSFHLSQGGQPQHF

clone_size: many
d_call: TRBD1
v_call: TRBV10-3
j_call: TRBJ1-2
cdr3_nt: TGTGCCATCAGTGAGACTGGACAGGGGGATACCTACACCTTC
cdr3_aa: CAISETGQGDTYTF

clone_size: few
d_call: NA
v_call: TRBV11-2
j_call: TRBJ2-5
cdr3_nt: TGTGCCAGCAGCAGATTTGCGGGGTTTGAAGAGACCCAGTACTTC
cdr3_aa: CASSRFAGFEETQYF

clone_size: few
d_call: NA
v_call: TRBV7-9
j_call: TRBJ2-7
cdr3_nt: TGTGCCAGCAGCCACCGGGACCATGGGAACGAGCAGTACTTC
cdr3_aa: CASSHRDHGNEQYF

clone_size: NA
d_call: NA
v_call: TRBV25-1
j_call: TRBJ2-2
cdr3_nt: TGTGCCAGCAGCCCCGAGCGGTATACCGGGGAGCTGTTTTTT
cdr3_aa: CASSPERYTGELFF

clone_size: few
d_call: TRBD1
v_call: TRBV10-3
j_call: TRBJ1-1
cdr3_nt: TGTGCCAGCAGGGACACAGGGGGTGGCACTGAAGCTTTCTTT
cdr3_aa: CASRDTGGGTEAFF

clone_size: many
d_call: NA
v_call: TRBV10-3
j_call: TRBJ2-7
cdr3_nt: TGTGCCATCACGGACACCTACGAGCAGTACTTC
cdr3_aa: CAITDTYEQYF

clone_size: NA
d_call: TRBD1
v_call: TRBV5-1
j_call: TRBJ1-2
cdr3_nt: TGCGCCAGCAGCTTCACGACCGGACAGGGGAGTGGCTACACCTTC
cdr3_aa: CASSFTTGQGSGYTF

clone_size: many
d_call: TRBD1
v_call: TRBV29-1
j_call: TRBJ1-2
cdr3_nt: TGCAGCGTCCGCCCGGGACAGGGGGTTCGTGGTGGCTACACCTTC
cdr3_aa: CSVRPGQGVRGGYTF